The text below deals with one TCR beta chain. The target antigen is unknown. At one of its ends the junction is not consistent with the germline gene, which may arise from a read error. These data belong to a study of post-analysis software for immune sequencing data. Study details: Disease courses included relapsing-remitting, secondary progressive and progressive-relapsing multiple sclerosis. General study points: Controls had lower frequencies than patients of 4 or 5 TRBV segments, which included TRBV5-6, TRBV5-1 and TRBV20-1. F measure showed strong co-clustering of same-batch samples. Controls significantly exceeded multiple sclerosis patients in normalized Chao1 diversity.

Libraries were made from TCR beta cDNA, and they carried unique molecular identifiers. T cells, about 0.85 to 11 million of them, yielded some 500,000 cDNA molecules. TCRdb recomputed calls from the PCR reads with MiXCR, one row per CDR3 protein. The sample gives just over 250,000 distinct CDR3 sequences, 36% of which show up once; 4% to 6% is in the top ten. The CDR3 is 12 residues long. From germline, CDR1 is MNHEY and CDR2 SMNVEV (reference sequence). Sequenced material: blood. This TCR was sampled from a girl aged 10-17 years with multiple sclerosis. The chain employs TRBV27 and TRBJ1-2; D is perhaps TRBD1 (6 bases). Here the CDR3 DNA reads TGTGCCAGCAGCCCCGGGGGCTATGGCTACATCTTC. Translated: CASSPGGYGYIF.